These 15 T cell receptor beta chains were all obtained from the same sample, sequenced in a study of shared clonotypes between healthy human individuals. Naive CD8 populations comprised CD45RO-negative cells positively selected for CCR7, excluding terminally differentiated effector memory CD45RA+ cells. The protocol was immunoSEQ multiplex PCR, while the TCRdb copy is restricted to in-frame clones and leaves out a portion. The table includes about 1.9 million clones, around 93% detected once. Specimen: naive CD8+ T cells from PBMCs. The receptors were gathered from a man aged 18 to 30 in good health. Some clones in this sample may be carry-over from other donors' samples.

CDR3 DNA: TGTGCCAGCAGTTACTCGATCAGGACAGGGGACTACGAGCAGTACTTC. Protein product: CASSYSIRTGDYEQYF. The genes are TRBV6-5 and TRBJ2-7; 9 bases map to TRBD1. The CDR3 runs to 16 residues. Germline V gene sequence: CDR1 MNHEY, CDR2 SVGAGI. The V and J ends lost 0 bases and 3 bases, in that order; junction bases with no gene match: 6.

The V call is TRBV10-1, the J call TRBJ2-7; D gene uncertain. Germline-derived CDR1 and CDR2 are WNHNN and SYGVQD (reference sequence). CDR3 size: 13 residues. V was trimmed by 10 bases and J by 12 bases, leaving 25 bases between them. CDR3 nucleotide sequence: TGCGCCACCACCCCGGGCCAAGGATCCGTTTGGTACTTC. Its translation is CATTPGQGSVWYF.

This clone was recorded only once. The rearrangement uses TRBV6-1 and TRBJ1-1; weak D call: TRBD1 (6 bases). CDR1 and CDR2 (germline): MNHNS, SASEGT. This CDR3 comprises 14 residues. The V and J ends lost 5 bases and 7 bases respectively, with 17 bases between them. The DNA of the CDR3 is TGTGCCAGCAGTCGAAAGCGAGGGGGTGATGAAGCTTTCTTT. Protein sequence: CASSRKRGGDEAFF.

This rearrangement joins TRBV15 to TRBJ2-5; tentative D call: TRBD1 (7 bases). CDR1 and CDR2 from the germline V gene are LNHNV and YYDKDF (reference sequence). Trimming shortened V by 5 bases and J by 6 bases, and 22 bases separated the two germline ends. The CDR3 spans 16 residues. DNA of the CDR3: TGTGCCACCAGCGAGAACAGGGGCGGGGTTGCGCAGACCCAGTACTTC. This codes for CATSENRGGVAQTQYF.

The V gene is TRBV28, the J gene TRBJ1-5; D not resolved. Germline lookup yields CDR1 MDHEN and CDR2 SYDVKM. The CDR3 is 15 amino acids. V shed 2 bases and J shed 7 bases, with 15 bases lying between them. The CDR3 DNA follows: TGTGCCAGCAGTTTAAAGGTTTCCGAGAAACAGCCCCAGCATTTT. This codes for CASSLKVSEKQPQHF.

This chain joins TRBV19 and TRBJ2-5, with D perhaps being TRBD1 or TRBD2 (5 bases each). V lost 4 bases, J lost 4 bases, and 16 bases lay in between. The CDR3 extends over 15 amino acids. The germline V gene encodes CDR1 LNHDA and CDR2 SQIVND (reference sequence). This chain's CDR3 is CASSSGPGTLETQYF. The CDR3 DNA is TGTGCCAGTAGTAGCGGCCCTGGGACCTTAGAGACCCAGTACTTC.

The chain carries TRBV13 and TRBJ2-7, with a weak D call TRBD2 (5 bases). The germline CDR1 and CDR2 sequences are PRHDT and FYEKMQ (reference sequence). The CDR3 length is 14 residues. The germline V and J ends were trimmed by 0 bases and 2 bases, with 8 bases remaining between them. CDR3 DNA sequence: TGTGCCAGCAGCTTAGGGCCGGGAACCTACGAGCAGTACTTC. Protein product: CASSLGPGTYEQYF.

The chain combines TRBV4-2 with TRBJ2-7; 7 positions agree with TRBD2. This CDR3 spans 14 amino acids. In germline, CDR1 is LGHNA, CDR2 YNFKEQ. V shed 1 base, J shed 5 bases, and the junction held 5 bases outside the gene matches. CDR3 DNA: TGTGCCAGCAGCCAAGTTAGGACTAGGAACGAGCAGTACTTC. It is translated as CASSQVRTRNEQYF.

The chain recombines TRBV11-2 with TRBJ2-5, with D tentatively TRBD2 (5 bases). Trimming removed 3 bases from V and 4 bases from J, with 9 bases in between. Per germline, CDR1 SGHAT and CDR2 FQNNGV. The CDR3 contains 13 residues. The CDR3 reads CASSFDYGETQYF. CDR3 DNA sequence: TGTGCCAGCAGCTTCGACTATGGAGAGACCCAGTACTTC.

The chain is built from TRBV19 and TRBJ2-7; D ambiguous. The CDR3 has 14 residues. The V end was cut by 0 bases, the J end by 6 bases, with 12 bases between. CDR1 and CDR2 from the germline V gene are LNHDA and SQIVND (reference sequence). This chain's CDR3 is CASSIDLEFSEQYF. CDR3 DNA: TGTGCCAGTAGTATAGATTTAGAGTTCAGCGAGCAGTACTTC.

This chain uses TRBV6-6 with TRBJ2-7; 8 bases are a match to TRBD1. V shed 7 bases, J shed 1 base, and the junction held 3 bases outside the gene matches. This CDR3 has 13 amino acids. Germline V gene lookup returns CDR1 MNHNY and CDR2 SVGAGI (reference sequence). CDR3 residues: CASTGDRSYEQYF. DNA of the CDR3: TGTGCCAGCACTGGGGACAGGTCCTACGAGCAGTACTTC.

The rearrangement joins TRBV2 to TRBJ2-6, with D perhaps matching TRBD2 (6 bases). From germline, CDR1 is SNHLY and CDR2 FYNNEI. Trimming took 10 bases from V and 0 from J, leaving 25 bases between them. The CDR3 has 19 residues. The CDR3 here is CATLYKGAGNPSGANVLTF. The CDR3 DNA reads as TGTGCCACCTTATACAAGGGCGCGGGAAACCCCTCTGGGGCCAACGTCCTGACTTTC. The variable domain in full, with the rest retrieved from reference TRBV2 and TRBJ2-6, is EPEVTQTPSHQVTQMGQEVILRCVPISNHLYFYWYRQILGQKVEFLVSFYNNEISEKSEIFDDQFSVERPDGSNFTLKIRSTKLEDSAMYFCATLYKGAGNPSGANVLTFGAGSRLTVL.

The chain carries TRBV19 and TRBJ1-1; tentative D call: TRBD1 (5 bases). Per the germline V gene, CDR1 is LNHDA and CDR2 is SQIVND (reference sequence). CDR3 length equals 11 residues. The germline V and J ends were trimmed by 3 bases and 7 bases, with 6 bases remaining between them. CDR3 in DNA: TGTGCCAGTAGTATGGGGGTTGAAGCTTTCTTT. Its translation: CASSMGVEAFF.

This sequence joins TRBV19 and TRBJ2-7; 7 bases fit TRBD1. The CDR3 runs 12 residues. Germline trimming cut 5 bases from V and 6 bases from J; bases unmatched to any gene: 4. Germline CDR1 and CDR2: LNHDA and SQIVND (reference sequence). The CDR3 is CASSGTGAEQYF. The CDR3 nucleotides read TGTGCCAGTAGTGGAACAGGGGCCGAGCAGTACTTC.

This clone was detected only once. CDR3: CASSRRGGAYGYTF. The DNA of the CDR3 is TGTGCCAGCAGCCGCCGGGGGGGCGCATATGGCTACACCTTC. The rearrangement joins TRBV11-2 to TRBJ1-2, with D perhaps TRBD1 (6 bases). The CDR3 is 14 residues long. Germline V gene lookup returns CDR1 SGHAT and CDR2 FQNNGV. The germline V and J ends were trimmed by 5 bases and 5 bases, with 15 bases remaining between them.